The present entry profiles one TCR beta chain with its context. The data belong to a study of blood T cell repertoires in COVID-19. Study context: PBMCs, B-cell-depleted T cells, or T cells provided the cDNA or gDNA that made up the material.

The Seattle site enrolled patients during active infection and followed them longitudinally. V lost 3 bases to trimming and J lost 2 bases; unmatched junction nucleotides: 6. CDR3 length equals 17 residues. From germline, CDR1 is SQVTM and CDR2 ANQGSEA. Per the study methods: Researchers report that nucleated cell counts were estimated from reference gene primer amplification. Assay: immunoSEQ multiplex PCR; the TCRdb copy retains only in-frame clones and omits some. D and trimming come from the DNA, and the V and J calls and clone size come from that table. This sample yields around 70,000 clones, of which approximately 93% are seen a single time; 2.5% to 3% belongs to the top ten.

The chain carries TRBV29-1 and TRBJ2-1, with 14 bases that match TRBD2. The receptor's source is a man aged 50 to 59 with COVID-19, enrolled during active disease. The sequencing input was peripheral blood. The DNA of the CDR3 is TGCAGCGTTGAGTCACCGGGACTAGCGGGGGCCTACAATGAGCAGTTCTTC. Translating gives CSVESPGLAGAYNEQFF.